Sequencing of this TCR beta chain was carried out in a study of cytomegalovirus exposure and HLA in healthy donors. Notes on the study in general: TCR sequences were mostly rare, though some public TCRs occurred in many donors.

Points on this clone: What it recognizes is unknown.

The CDR3 totals 13 residues. CDR1 and CDR2 (germline): SEHNR, FQNEAQ (reference sequence). Deletions cut 5 bases from V and 3 bases from J, with 11 bases between. PCR used 60 Vbeta primers and 13 Jbeta primers. Assay used: immunoSEQ multiplex PCR; TCRdb lists only in-frame clones, some missing. The sample lists 150,000 to 200,000 clones, over 80% occurring once. This receptor was taken from a man aged 50 or older in good health and CMV-seronegative. The gene calls are TRBV7-9 and TRBJ2-7; no clear D. The sequencing sample was made of PBMCs. The CDR3 protein is CASSLSPVYEQYF. CDR3 coding DNA: TGTGCCAGCAGCCTAAGCCCGGTCTACGAGCAGTACTTC.